This T cell receptor beta chain originates from a study of shared clonotypes between healthy human individuals. The data were produced by immunoSEQ multiplex PCR, yet TCRdb's version contains in-frame clones alone and is incomplete. The sample lists 450,000 to 500,000 clones, 81% occurring once. Germline CDR1 is GTSNPN and CDR2 is SVGIG (reference sequence). With 3 bases clipped from V and 3 bases from J, the junction kept 9 bases outside the gene matches. The CDR3 extends over 16 amino acids. This receptor was identified in a woman in her thirties or forties in good health. Some clones in this sample may be carry-over from other donors' samples. Sequenced: PBMCs. The chain couples TRBV30 to TRBJ2-3; 10 positions match TRBD2. Written as DNA, the CDR3 is TGTGCCTGGAGCTGGGGAGCGGGAGGGCCGACAGATACGCAGTATTTT. It translates to CAWSWGAGGPTDTQYF.